Presented here are 27 T cell receptor beta chains from one specimen sequenced in a study of T cell repertoires in cytomegalovirus infection. Their target antigens are unknown. From the reads, TCRdb called clonotypes with MiXCR, one entry per CDR3 protein. The sample carries about 830,000 distinct CDR3 sequences, over 25% recorded once. This specimen consisted of cultured CD8+ T cells from PBMCs, obtained from culture after CMV antigen stimulation. The receptors derive from a human donor in good health (CMV status not recorded). Some clones in this sample may be carry-over from other donors' samples.

The gene calls are TRBV10-2 and TRBJ2-1; a possible D gene is TRBD1 (6 bases). V dropped 5 bases and J dropped 6 bases, with 23 bases sitting between them. Germline V gene sequence: CDR1 WSHSY, CDR2 SAAADI. The CDR3 has 17 residues. For the CDR3, the DNA is TGCGCCAGCAGTCAAGTCCCTTGGGGGCTCACAAGCAATGAGCAGTTCTTC. It yields the protein CASSQVPWGLTSNEQFF.

The chain has TRBV4-3 and TRBJ2-2, with 8 bases matching TRBD2. Germline CDR1 LGHNA, CDR2 YSLEER. J lost 4 bases, V lost 3 bases, and 10 bases had no gene match. The CDR3 runs to 17 residues. CDR3 in DNA: TGCGCCAGCAGCCATCGCCCCGCGGGGGGCTCCACCGGGGAGCTGTTTTTT. Translation gives CASSHRPAGGSTGELFF.

The table lists this clonotype with a few counts. The chain is built from TRBV28 and TRBJ2-7; 8 bases map to TRBD1. V shed 3 bases, J shed 4 bases, and the junction held 11 bases outside the gene matches. Germline V CDR1 and CDR2: MDHEN, SYDVKM. The length of the CDR3 is 16 residues. Written as DNA, the CDR3 is TGTGCCAGCAGTTTGCCCCCTGGACAGGGTGTATACGAGCAGTACTTC. Translation gives CASSLPPGQGVYEQYF. The full variable domain, its missing parts supplied by reference TRBV28 and TRBJ2-7, is DVKVTQSSRYLVKRTGEKVFLECVQDMDHENMFWYRQDPGLGLRLIYFSYDVKMKEKGDIPEGYSVSREKKERFSLILESASTNQTSMYLCASSLPPGQGVYEQYFGPGTRLTVT.

This clonotype was seen ten or more times. The chain recombines TRBV7-9 with TRBJ1-2; possibly TRBD1 for D (5 bases). The CDR3 is 13 amino acids. Germline lookup yields CDR1 SEHNR and CDR2 FQNEAQ (reference sequence). V was pared by 6 bases and J by 4 bases, with 12 bases between. CDR3: CASSLPGVYGYTF. In DNA form, the CDR3 reads TGTGCCAGCAGTCTTCCGGGGGTCTATGGCTACACCTTC.

CDR3 residues: CASSLAGKDTGELFF. The DNA of the CDR3 is TGTGCCAGCAGCCTCGCCGGGAAGGACACCGGGGAGCTGTTTTTT. The V gene is TRBV6-5, the J gene TRBJ2-2; tentative D call: TRBD2 (5 bases). The CDR3 sequence is 15 residues long. Between the trimmed V and J ends, which lost 6 bases and 3 bases, there was a span of 14 bases. Germline-derived CDR1 and CDR2 are MNHEY and SVGAGI.

This clonotype was seen at least ten times. V and J are TRBV6-2 or TRBV6-3 and TRBJ2-1; the match to TRBD1 covers 7 bases. The germline CDR1 and CDR2 sequences are MNHEY and SVGEGT. Germline trimming cut 1 base from V and 2 bases from J; bases unmatched to any gene: 5. The CDR3 has 16 amino acids. CDR3 nucleotides: TGTGCCAGCAGTTACTTAGAGGACAGGACCTACAATGAGCAGTTCTTC. Translating it yields CASSYLEDRTYNEQFF.

This clonotype showed up many times. This sequence joins TRBV7-8 and TRBJ2-7; 7 positions match TRBD1. V trimming: 5 bases; J trimming: 0 bases; junction bases outside the gene matches: 7. This CDR3 is 15 amino acids long. CDR1 is SGHVS and CDR2 is FQNEAQ in the germline V gene. CDR3 sequence: CASSPRTGLSYEQYF. The CDR3 DNA is TGTGCCAGCAGCCCACGGACAGGTCTCTCCTACGAGCAGTACTTC. Based on the CDR3 plus reference TRBV7-8 and TRBJ2-7, the full variable domain is GAGVSQSPRYKVAKRGQDVALRCDPISGHVSLFWYQQALGQGPEFLTYFQNEAQLDKSGLPSDRFFAERPEGSVSTLKIQRTQQEDSAVYLCASSPRTGLSYEQYFGPGTRLTVT.

This rearrangement joins TRBV6-2 or TRBV6-3 to TRBJ2-3; D remains unclear. The CDR3 sequence is 15 residues long. The germline V gene has CDR1 MNHEY and CDR2 SVGEGT. V lost 6 bases, J lost 4 bases, and 17 bases lay in between. CDR3 amino acids: CASRGAKGRPDTQYF. The CDR3, as DNA: TGTGCCAGCAGAGGAGCTAAGGGTCGGCCAGATACGCAGTATTTT.

J is TRBJ2-2 and V is TRBV27; D not resolved. CDR3 length: 14 residues. Germline loops: CDR1 MNHEY, CDR2 SMNVEV (reference sequence). V was trimmed by 5 bases and J by 3 bases, leaving 10 bases between them. The CDR3 reads CASSPWWDTGELFF. CDR3 coding DNA: TGTGCCAGCAGTCCATGGTGGGACACCGGGGAGCTGTTTTTT.

As to this clonotype: This could be a read error, since a much larger clone is one nucleotide away. The rearrangement joins TRBV7-6 to TRBJ1-5; D uncertain. V dropped 7 bases and J dropped 7 bases, with 20 bases sitting between them. The CDR3 contains 15 residues. Germline CDR1 and CDR2: SGHVS and FNYEAQ. This CDR3 reads CASTLRPAGGQPQHF. The CDR3 coding sequence is TGTGCCAGCACCCTCCGTCCCGCAGGTGGCCAGCCCCAGCATTTT. The variable domain in full, completed from reference TRBV7-6 and TRBJ1-5, reads GAGVSQSPRYKVTKRGQDVALRCDPISGHVSLYWYRQALGQGPEFLTYFNYEAQQDKSGLPNDRFSAERPEGSISTLTIQRTEQRDSAMYRCASTLRPAGGQPQHFGDGTRLSIL.

J is TRBJ2-5 and V is TRBV5-6, with 9 bases matching TRBD1. V shed 4 bases, J shed 5 bases, and the junction held 9 bases outside the gene matches. CDR1 is SGHDT, CDR2 YYEEEE, per germline. This CDR3 contains 15 residues. The CDR3 DNA follows: TGTGCCAGCAGCAAGGGGACAGGGCATACCGAGACCCAGTACTTC. As protein: CASSKGTGHTETQYF.

In its sample, this clonotype was seen a few times. This rearrangement joins TRBV7-6 to TRBJ2-2; D assignment may be TRBD1 or TRBD2 (6 bases each). Trimming stripped 5 bases from V and 5 bases from J, with 18 bases between. This CDR3 is 16 amino acids long. Per germline, CDR1 SGHVS and CDR2 FNYEAQ. The CDR3 reads CASSRGGGPTTGELFF. DNA for the CDR3: TGTGCCAGCAGCCGTGGAGGGGGTCCTACGACCGGGGAGCTGTTTTTT.

This clonotype was seen only a few times. This sequence joins TRBV12-3 or TRBV12-4 and TRBJ2-2; TRBD2 matches 7 bases. This CDR3 has 15 amino acids. After removal of 6 bases from V and 3 bases from J, the junction contained 7 bases not matched to a gene. The CDR3 sequence is CASRTLARDTGELFF. The CDR3 DNA reads TGTGCCAGCAGGACACTAGCGAGAGACACCGGGGAGCTGTTTTTT.

This clonotype was seen a few times. The chain is built from TRBV7-3 and TRBJ2-6; D remains unclear. The V gene's germline CDR1 is SGHTA and CDR2 FQGTGA. The CDR3 contains 15 residues. Trimming shortened V by 1 base and J by 2 bases, and 6 bases separated the two germline ends. Here the CDR3 DNA reads TGTGCCAGCAGCTTAAACGGCCCTGGGGCCAACGTCCTGACTTTC. This codes for CASSLNGPGANVLTF.

The chain uses TRBV7-8 and TRBJ2-2, with no clear D. This CDR3 comprises 13 residues. CDR1 is SGHVS, CDR2 FQNEAQ, per germline. Between the trimmed V and J ends, which lost 8 bases and 1 base, there was a span of 8 bases. The CDR3 sequence is CASEGMNTGELFF. As DNA, the CDR3 is TGTGCCAGCGAAGGGATGAACACCGGGGAGCTGTTTTTT. Looking up the rest from reference TRBV7-8 and TRBJ2-2 gives the full variable domain: GAGVSQSPRYKVAKRGQDVALRCDPISGHVSLFWYQQALGQGPEFLTYFQNEAQLDKSGLPSDRFFAERPEGSVSTLKIQRTQQEDSAVYLCASEGMNTGELFFGEGSRLTVL.

A few counts support this clonotype. This sequence joins TRBV27 and TRBJ1-1; D not certain. Germline V CDR1 and CDR2: MNHEY, SMNVEV (reference sequence). The CDR3 is 13 residues long. V lost 0 bases, J lost 6 bases, and 8 bases lay in between. CDR3 loop: CASSLSKVSEAFF. The CDR3 coding sequence is TGTGCCAGCAGTTTATCGAAGGTCTCTGAAGCTTTCTTT.

The rearrangement joins TRBV7-2 to TRBJ2-4; D assignment may be TRBD1 or TRBD2 (5 bases each). Trimming took off 5 bases at V and 3 bases at J, with 26 bases between the two ends. Germline loops: CDR1 SGHTA, CDR2 FQGNSA. The CDR3 sequence is 19 residues long. DNA of the CDR3: TGTGCCAGCAGCCCCCGACAGAGAGGTCGGGATATAGTCAAAAACATTCAGTACTTC. As protein: CASSPRQRGRDIVKNIQYF.

The chain uses TRBV27 and TRBJ1-1; D uncertain. Germline loops: CDR1 MNHEY, CDR2 SMNVEV (reference sequence). The CDR3 loop spans 14 amino acids. Trimming took off 3 bases at V and 2 bases at J, with 10 bases between the two ends. The CDR3 DNA reads as TGTGCCAGCAGTTTGGGCGGATATAACACTGAAGCTTTCTTT. It codes for CASSLGGYNTEAFF.

In this sample, this clonotype turned up many times. This chain links TRBV7-2 with TRBJ1-1; tentative D call: TRBD1 (5 bases). Germline assignment: CDR1 SGHTA and CDR2 FQGNSA. Trimming removed 7 bases at V and 0 bases at J, with 24 bases between. There are 18 residues in the CDR3. The CDR3: CASKSRGGESRLNTEAFF. In nucleotides, the CDR3 is TGTGCCAGCAAAAGTCGGGGAGGGGAGAGCCGACTGAACACTGAAGCTTTCTTT.

This clonotype was counted at least ten times. The chain is built from TRBV7-2 and TRBJ2-5; 7 nucleotides line up with TRBD1. V shed 2 bases and J 4 bases; nucleotides not matched to a gene: 1. This CDR3 is built from 13 residues. Per germline, CDR1 SGHTA and CDR2 FQGNSA. The CDR3 reads CASSLNRGETQYF. Written as DNA, the CDR3 is TGTGCCAGCAGCTTAAACAGGGGAGAGACCCAGTACTTC.

This clonotype was seen a few times. CDR3 coding DNA: TGCAGCGTTCCGTCTAGCGAAGAGACCCAGTACTTC. Translating gives CSVPSSEETQYF. The chain employs TRBV29-1 and TRBJ2-5, with a weak D call TRBD2 (6 bases). The CDR3 is 12 residues long. Per the germline V gene, CDR1 is SQVTM and CDR2 is ANQGSEA. V lost 5 bases to trimming and J lost 3 bases, with 10 bases between them.

The chain links TRBV7-6 to TRBJ1-1, with D perhaps TRBD1 (6 bases). CDR3 length: 14 residues. V lost 5 bases and J lost 1, with 11 bases in between. Germline CDR1 reads SGHVS; CDR2 reads FNYEAQ. The CDR3 DNA sequence: TGTGCCAGCAGCGACAGGAATCAGAACACTGAAGCTTTCTTT. It yields the protein CASSDRNQNTEAFF.

This clonotype was counted many times. The chain is built from TRBV7-9 and TRBJ2-7; D is unresolved. CDR1 and CDR2 (germline): SEHNR, FQNEAQ (reference sequence). Trimming removed 1 base from V and 2 bases from J, with 6 bases in between. CDR3 length: 13 amino acids. The CDR3 loop reads CASSLGHPYEQYF. Written as DNA, the CDR3 is TGTGCCAGCAGCTTAGGACACCCCTACGAGCAGTACTTC.

This clonotype has ten or more counts. The chain combines TRBV28 with TRBJ1-6, with TRBD1 matching 9 bases. With V trimmed by 6 bases and J by 0 bases, 6 bases remained unmatched. The CDR3 has 17 residues. Germline V gene data show CDR1 as MDHEN and CDR2 as SYDVKM. CDR3 amino acids: CASSPGTGSSYNSPLHF. CDR3 sequence (DNA): TGTGCCAGCAGCCCCGGGACAGGGAGCTCCTATAATTCACCCCTCCACTTT.

This clonotype showed up just a few times. The V call is TRBV16, the J call TRBJ1-2; D gene unclear. Germline CDR1 is KGHSY and CDR2 is FQNENV. The V end lost 3 bases, the J end lost 6 bases, and 8 bases lay between the germline ends. The CDR3 spans 12 residues. The CDR3 is CASSHPPNGYTF. The CDR3 nucleotides are TGTGCCAGCAGCCACCCACCGAATGGCTACACCTTC.

Concerning this clonotype: At one end, the junction sequence differs from germline, possibly due to a read error. The rearrangement links TRBV7-4 to TRBJ2-5, with unresolved D. Germline values: CDR1 SGHVT, CDR2 SQSDAQ. The CDR3 has 14 amino acids. In DNA, the CDR3 is TGTGCCAGCAGCTTAGAATTTACCCAAGGGACCCAGTACTTC. Translating gives CASSLEFTQGTQYF.

There are many counts of this clonotype. The J gene is TRBJ2-3, the V gene TRBV7-6, with D uncertain. Germline loops: CDR1 SGHVS, CDR2 FNYEAQ. The CDR3 runs 15 residues. Trimming took 5 bases from V and 2 from J, leaving 14 bases between them. The chain's CDR3 is CASSQNSGPTDTQYF. In nucleotides, the CDR3 is TGTGCCAGCAGCCAGAACTCGGGCCCCACAGATACGCAGTATTTT.